A selection of T cell receptor beta chains follows, all from one sample in a study of shared clonotypes between healthy human individuals. The data were produced by immunoSEQ multiplex PCR, yet TCRdb's version contains in-frame clones alone and is incomplete. In the table there are about 490,000 clones, approximately 79% of which are singletons. Sequencing was performed on PBMCs. These receptors all stem from a woman aged 40 to 50 in good health. Some clones in this sample may be carry-over from other donors' samples. CDR3s include the opening cysteine and the closing phenylalanine or tryptophan. Each record gives: CDR3 length, V gene, D gene, clone size, J gene, CDR3 protein, CDR3 DNA. A D gene is named only where the DNA matches it firmly. Size tells how often a clone was seen (once, few, many) or the class of an expanded clone, and some rows leave it out.

>16|TRBV5-1|.|.|TRBJ2-2
CASSNTGTAGTGELFF
TGCGCCAGCAGTAACACAGGGACGGCCGGCACCGGGGAGCTGTTTTTT
>19|TRBV30|TRBD1|once|TRBJ1-5
CAWSVGVYTGTGTSGPQHF
TGTGCCTGGAGTGTAGGAGTCTACACCGGGACAGGCACTTCGGGTCCCCAGCATTTT
>17|TRBV9|TRBD2|.|TRBJ2-1
CASSVGGLGLAGGEQFF
TGTGCCAGCAGCGTCGGGGGGCTCGGACTAGCGGGAGGTGAGCAGTTCTTC
>14|TRBV15|TRBD2|.|TRBJ2-7
CATSASGSGYEQYF
TGTGCCACCAGCGCTAGCGGGAGCGGCTACGAGCAGTACTTC
>14|TRBV10-3|TRBD1|few|TRBJ1-5
CAISGTGENQPQHF
TGTGCCATCAGTGGGACAGGGGAAAATCAGCCCCAGCATTTT
>14|TRBV6-6|.|.|TRBJ1-2
CASSPRTAIYGYTF
TGTGCCAGCAGTCCAAGGACCGCCATCTATGGCTACACCTTC
>14|TRBV30|.|once|TRBJ1-4
CAWSQGTSTEKLFF
TGTGCCTGGAGCCAAGGGACCTCCACTGAAAAACTGTTTTTT
>13|TRBV11-3|.|.|TRBJ2-3
CASSLGSTDTQYF
TGTGCCAGCAGCTTAGGAAGCACAGATACGCAGTATTTT
>15|TRBV9|TRBD1|.|TRBJ1-5
CASSASGQSNQPQHF
TGTGCCAGCAGCGCCTCGGGACAGAGCAATCAGCCCCAGCATTTT
>16|TRBV7-9|TRBD2|.|TRBJ2-2
CASSELAGGHTGELFF
TGTGCCAGCAGCGAGCTAGCGGGAGGGCACACCGGGGAGCTGTTTTTT
>15|TRBV7-8|.|.|TRBJ2-7
CASSSREGAWNEQYF
TGTGCCAGCAGCTCCCGGGAGGGGGCGTGGAACGAGCAGTACTTC
>16|TRBV18|TRBD1|.|TRBJ1-4
CASSPSTGARGEKLFF
TGTGCCAGCTCACCATCAACAGGGGCGCGGGGTGAAAAACTGTTTTTT
>13|TRBV2|.|.|TRBJ2-7
CATRQGPSYEQYF
TGTGCCACCAGGCAGGGCCCATCCTACGAGCAGTACTTC
>15|TRBV7-3|.|.|TRBJ2-5
CASSLTSGTQETQYF
TGTGCCAGCAGCTTAACTAGCGGAACCCAAGAGACCCAGTACTTC
>14|TRBV5-4|.|few|TRBJ1-3
CASTTGLSGNTIYF
TGTGCCAGCACCACAGGCCTTTCTGGAAACACCATATATTTT
>13|TRBV7-2|.|once|TRBJ2-3
CASSSRVSDTQYF
TGTGCCAGCAGCTCGAGAGTCTCGGATACGCAGTATTTT
>16|TRBV30|.|.|TRBJ1-4
CAWSIRGGSSNEKLFF
TGTGCCTGGAGTATCCGGGGGGGATCCTCTAATGAAAAACTGTTTTTT
>14|TRBV7-9|.|.|TRBJ1-4
CASSLEAANEKLFF
TGTGCCAGCAGCTTAGAAGCGGCTAATGAAAAACTGTTTTTT
>16|TRBV5-1|TRBD2|once|TRBJ2-3
CASSPPSGRYTDTQYF
TGCGCCAGCAGCCCCCCTAGCGGGAGGTACACAGATACGCAGTATTTT
>14|TRBV2|TRBD1|.|TRBJ2-3
CASSPGTDADTQYF
TGTGCCAGCAGCCCCGGGACAGACGCAGATACGCAGTATTTT
>15|TRBV7-9|.|once|TRBJ2-3
CASSLGARRTDTQYF
TGTGCCAGCAGCTTAGGGGCCCGTCGCACAGATACGCAGTATTTT
>16|TRBV21-1|.|.|TRBJ1-4
CASSPKGPTTNEKLFF
TGTGCCAGCAGCCCGAAGGGGCCCACAACTAATGAAAAACTGTTTTTT
>13|TRBV10-3|.|.|TRBJ2-1
CAIESDHANEQFF
TGTGCCATCGAGTCCGACCATGCGAATGAGCAGTTCTTC
>11|TRBV28|.|.|TRBJ2-7
CASSRFYEQYF
TGTGCCAGCAGCAGGTTTTACGAGCAGTACTTC
>15|TRBV7-2|TRBD2|.|TRBJ2-7
CASSLGAGGQYEQYF
TGTGCCAGCAGCCTGGGGGCGGGAGGCCAATACGAGCAGTACTTC
>14|TRBV27|TRBD2|.|TRBJ2-7
CASSPTSGGYEQYF
TGTGCCAGCAGTCCCACAAGCGGGGGGTACGAGCAGTACTTC
>15|TRBV11-2|TRBD2|few|TRBJ2-1
CASRSGLAGGDEQFF
TGTGCCAGCAGATCGGGACTAGCGGGAGGCGATGAGCAGTTCTTC
>14|TRBV27|TRBD1|.|TRBJ2-3
CASSPGTGSDTQYF
TGTGCCAGCAGTCCCGGGACAGGATCAGATACGCAGTATTTT
>14|TRBV5-1|.|few|TRBJ2-5
CASSLALIQETQYF
TGCGCCAGCAGCTTGGCCCTAATCCAAGAGACCCAGTACTTC
>11|TRBV20-1|.|.|TRBJ1-4
CSARVNEKLFF
TGCAGTGCTAGAGTAAATGAAAAACTGTTTTTT
>14|TRBV30|TRBD2|.|TRBJ2-7
CAWSRGTRGYEQYF
TGTGCCTGGAGTCGGGGGACTAGGGGTTACGAGCAGTACTTC
>13|TRBV28|.|.|TRBJ1-2
CASSLSGNYGYTF
TGTGCCAGCAGTTTGTCAGGGAACTATGGCTACACCTTC
>15|TRBV5-1|TRBD2|.|TRBJ2-3
CASSLEGRELDTQYF
TGCGCCAGCAGCTTGGAAGGGCGGGAGTTAGATACGCAGTATTTT
>12|TRBV11-3|TRBD1|once|TRBJ2-3
CASSFRQGTQYF
TGTGCCAGCAGCTTCCGACAGGGTACGCAGTATTTT
>13|TRBV28|TRBD1|.|TRBJ1-3
CASQTGVGNTIYF
TGTGCCAGCCAAACAGGGGTCGGAAACACCATATATTTT
>11|TRBV30|.|.|TRBJ1-2
CAWGKGWDYTF
TGTGCCTGGGGCAAGGGTTGGGACTACACCTTC
>14|TRBV7-9|TRBD1|.|TRBJ2-1
CASSTTGGYNEQFF
TGTGCCAGCAGCACGACAGGGGGATACAATGAGCAGTTCTTC
>16|TRBV7-9|TRBD2|few|TRBJ2-1
CASSLRGGGSYNEQFF
TGTGCCAGCAGCTTAAGGGGCGGGGGCTCCTACAATGAGCAGTTCTTC
>13|TRBV5-1|.|many|TRBJ2-5
CASSLEIAETQYF
TGCGCCAGCAGCTTGGAAATAGCAGAGACCCAGTACTTC
>16|TRBV9|.|.|TRBJ1-5
CASSPRIGPPNQPQHF
TGTGCCAGCAGCCCTCGGATAGGTCCCCCCAATCAGCCCCAGCATTTT
>14|TRBV19|.|few|TRBJ1-2
CASSIGTGNYGYTF
TGTGCCAGTAGTATAGGGACTGGGAACTATGGCTACACCTTC
>15|TRBV27|.|.|TRBJ2-3
CASSLFFRSTDTQYF
TGTGCCAGCAGTTTATTTTTCAGGAGCACAGATACGCAGTATTTT